This section outlines one T cell receptor beta chain sequence together with its context. After removal of 5 bases from V and 7 bases from J, the junction contained 8 bases not matched to a gene. This CDR3 is built from 15 residues. Germline loops: CDR1 SGHVS, CDR2 FNYEAQ. These data originate in a study of blood T cell repertoires in COVID-19. Background on the study: Material from acute and convalescent COVID-19 was sourced from the United States, Italy and Spain.

Per the authors' pipeline: Estimation of nucleated cell counts relied on the amplification of reference gene primers. The table came from immunoSEQ multiplex PCR; TCRdb's copy has only in-frame clones and leaves some out. V and J calls and clone size are given by that table; D and trimming were obtained from the DNA. The sample lists under 300,000 clones, around 87% occurring once. The J gene is TRBJ1-5, the V gene TRBV7-6; 10 bases agree with TRBD1. Specimen: peripheral blood. The sequence derives from an older woman with active or convalescent COVID-19. CDR3 sequence reads: CASSLGQGGVQPQHF. The CDR3 DNA is TGTGCCAGCAGCCTTGGACAGGGGGGAGTACAGCCCCAGCATTTT.